A single sample gave rise to the 17 T cell receptor beta chains below, sequenced in a study of cytomegalovirus exposure and HLA in healthy donors. Vbeta (60) and Jbeta (13) primers were used in the PCR. Using immunoSEQ multiplex PCR, the repertoire was profiled, and TCRdb retains in-frame clones only, with some absent. The data contain around 190,000 clones, around 88% of them singletons. Sequences were obtained from PBMCs. All receptors come from a man aged 35-49 years in good health and CMV-seropositive.

The chain is built from TRBV11-2 and TRBJ2-7; D possibly corresponds to TRBD2 (5 bases). V gave up 1 base and J gave up 3 bases, with 7 bases separating them. The germline V gene has CDR1 SGHAT and CDR2 FQNNGV. This CDR3 is 13 amino acids long. The CDR3 DNA is TGTGCCAGCAGCTTAGGGGAGCTCTACGAGCAGTACTTC. It encodes CASSLGELYEQYF.

This rearrangement joins TRBV2 to TRBJ1-5; no clear D. V lost 2 bases and J 5 bases, leaving 13 bases between the germline ends. The germline gives CDR1 SNHLY, CDR2 FYNNEI. This CDR3 has 15 residues. CDR3 DNA: TGTGCCAGCAGTGAACAGGCAGCGGAGTATCAGCCCCAGCATTTT. Encoded protein: CASSEQAAEYQPQHF.

Only one count was recorded for this clone. V and J are TRBV5-4 and TRBJ2-5, with no clear D. Matching the DNA end better, TRBJ2-7 makes the J call doubtful. Germline CDR1 reads SGHNT; CDR2 reads YYREEE (reference sequence). The length of the CDR3 is 15 residues. CDR3 residues: CASSTQASSLYEQYF. The CDR3 DNA reads as TGTGCCAGCAGCACCCAGGCTTCTTCCCTTTACGAGCAGTACTTC.

The genes are TRBV11-2 and TRBJ1-1; 12 positions match TRBD1. The CDR3 is 13 amino acids. Germline assignment: CDR1 SGHAT and CDR2 FQNNGV. With V trimmed by 5 bases and J by 11 bases, 6 bases remained unmatched. The DNA of the CDR3 is TGTGCCAGCAGCCGGGACAGGGGGCGACGCGCTTTCTTT. Protein product: CASSRDRGRRAFF. Using reference TRBV11-2 and TRBJ1-1 for the parts outside the CDR3, the full variable domain is EAGVAQSPRYKIIEKRQSVAFWCNPISGHATLYWYQQILGQGPKLLIQFQNNGVVDDSQLPKDRFSAERLKGVDSTLKIQPAKLEDSAVYLCASSRDRGRRAFFGQGTRLTVV.

J is TRBJ1-1 and V is TRBV30; 7 nucleotides agree with TRBD1. V dropped 3 bases and J dropped 2; count of bases not matched to a gene: 6. CDR1 GTSNPN and CDR2 SVGIG come from the germline V gene (reference sequence). The CDR3 consists of 14 residues. The CDR3 loop reads CAWRYYRGNTEAFF. CDR3 in DNA: TGTGCCTGGAGATATTACAGGGGCAACACTGAAGCTTTCTTT.

This chain links TRBV10-1 with TRBJ2-5; TRBD2 is a possible D gene (5 bases). The J call is in doubt because the DNA end fits TRBJ2-7 better. The germline gives CDR1 WNHNN, CDR2 SYGVQD (reference sequence). The CDR3 runs to 13 residues. For the CDR3, the DNA is TGCGCCAGCAGTGAGGGAGCGGTCGGCGAGCAGTACTTC. Residues: CASSEGAVGEQYF.

This chain joins TRBV7-2 and TRBJ2-3; 9 nucleotides match TRBD2. The CDR3 spans 16 residues. The V gene end was trimmed by 5 bases and the J gene end by 4 bases; junction bases not matched to a gene: 10. Germline V gene lookup returns CDR1 SGHTA and CDR2 FQGNSA. Here the CDR3 DNA reads TGTGCCAGCAGCCCCGGAGGGGCGGGAGGGTCAGATACGCAGTATTTT. This codes for CASSPGGAGGSDTQYF.

The genes are TRBV18 and TRBJ1-3; D is perhaps TRBD1 (5 bases). Trimming pared 3 bases from V and 0 bases from J, leaving 15 bases between. In germline, CDR1 is KGHSH, CDR2 LQKENI. This CDR3 has 17 residues. The CDR3 DNA reads as TGTGCCAGCTCACCCCTTACAGGAGGGAGCTCTGGAAACACCATATATTTT. It specifies CASSPLTGGSSGNTIYF.

The chain combines TRBV7-2 with TRBJ2-3; tentative D call: TRBD1 (6 bases). The CDR3 is 13 residues long. Germline V gives CDR1 SGHTA, CDR2 FQGNSA. Trimming pared 1 base from V and 7 bases from J, leaving 9 bases between. Written as DNA, the CDR3 is TGTGCCAGCAGCTTAGAACAGGGAAATACGCAGTATTTT. Protein product: CASSLEQGNTQYF.

The genes are TRBV23-1 and TRBJ2-6; 14 bases agree with TRBD2. TRBV23-1 is reported as an ORF; its role is uncertain. The CDR3 is 17 residues long. J lost 2 bases, V lost 7 bases, and 4 bases had no gene match. The CDR3 sequence: CASIGTSGSPGANVLTF. CDR3 bases: TGCGCCAGCATCGGGACTAGCGGGAGTCCTGGGGCCAACGTCCTGACTTTC.

The V call is TRBV19, the J call TRBJ2-7, with TRBD1 matching over 8 bases. The J segment lost 5 bases and the V segment lost 6 bases, leaving 6 bases of the junction unmatched. CDR3 size: 13 residues. Germline-derived CDR1 and CDR2 are LNHDA and SQIVND (reference sequence). The CDR3 reads CASRRTGHDEQYF. The CDR3, as DNA: TGTGCCAGTAGGAGGACAGGGCATGACGAGCAGTACTTC.

V gene TRBV7-6 combines with J gene TRBJ1-3, with D perhaps TRBD1 (5 bases). CDR1 SGHVS and CDR2 FNYEAQ come from the germline V gene. Deletions cut 11 bases from V and 0 bases from J, with 11 bases between. There are 13 residues in the CDR3. The CDR3 is CAWDGSSGNTIYF. The CDR3 region has the DNA TGTGCCTGGGACGGGAGCTCTGGAAACACCATATATTTT. Complete variable domain (other parts from reference TRBV7-6 and TRBJ1-3): GAGVSQSPRYKVTKRGQDVALRCDPISGHVSLYWYRQALGQGPEFLTYFNYEAQQDKSGLPNDRFSAERPEGSISTLTIQRTEQRDSAMYRCAWDGSSGNTIYFGEGSWLTVV.

This chain joins TRBV5-5 and TRBJ2-5, with 9 bases fitting TRBD1. Germline CDR1 reads SGHKS; CDR2 reads YYEKEE (reference sequence). The CDR3 totals 15 residues. V lost 6 bases, J lost 6 bases, and 12 bases stayed unmatched. CDR3: CASNLPGQGGKTQYF. CDR3 nucleotide sequence: TGTGCCAGCAACCTCCCGGGACAGGGAGGAAAGACCCAGTACTTC.

CDR3 in amino acids: CASSPGQGMATEAFF. CDR3 DNA sequence: TGTGCCAGCAGCCCTGGACAGGGTATGGCTACTGAAGCTTTCTTT. The rearrangement uses TRBV4-2 and TRBJ1-1; 8 nucleotides line up with TRBD1. Germline trimming cut 4 bases from V and 5 bases from J; bases unmatched to any gene: 9. The germline gives CDR1 LGHNA, CDR2 YNFKEQ. The CDR3 is made up of 15 amino acids.

The chain has TRBV18 and TRBJ2-5, with a tentative D call TRBD1 (6 bases). The CDR3 totals 14 residues. Germline V gene lookup returns CDR1 KGHSH and CDR2 LQKENI. Trimming took 3 bases from V and 5 from J, leaving 13 bases between them. CDR3: CASSPRTEWETQYF. For the CDR3, the DNA is TGTGCCAGCTCACCTAGGACAGAATGGGAGACCCAGTACTTC. The full variable domain, its missing parts supplied by reference TRBV18 and TRBJ2-5, is NAGVMQNPRHLVRRRGQEARLRCSPMKGHSHVYWYRQLPEEGLKFMVYLQKENIIDESGMPKERFSAEFPKEGPSILRIQQVVRGDSAAYFCASSPRTEWETQYFGPGTRLLVL.

This clone was detected once. The V call is TRBV27, the J call TRBJ2-5; 11 bases agree with TRBD2. The DNA end is a closer match to TRBJ2-7, so the J assignment may be wrong. This CDR3 contains 14 residues. Germline CDR1 reads MNHEY; CDR2 reads SMNVEV (reference sequence). The CDR3 loop reads CASRTSGRFYEQYF. In DNA form, the CDR3 reads TGTGCCAGCAGAACTAGCGGGAGATTCTACGAGCAGTACTTC.

Only a few counts were recorded for this clone. The gene calls are TRBV14 and TRBJ2-5; 8 positions match TRBD2. CDR1 is SGHDN and CDR2 is FVKESK in the germline V gene. The CDR3 covers 16 residues. The V segment lost 5 bases and the J segment 3 bases; nucleotides outside the gene matches: 11. CDR3 protein: CASSEFRSGSEETQYF. CDR3 nucleotide sequence: TGTGCCAGCAGCGAATTTCGAAGCGGGAGTGAAGAGACCCAGTACTTC.